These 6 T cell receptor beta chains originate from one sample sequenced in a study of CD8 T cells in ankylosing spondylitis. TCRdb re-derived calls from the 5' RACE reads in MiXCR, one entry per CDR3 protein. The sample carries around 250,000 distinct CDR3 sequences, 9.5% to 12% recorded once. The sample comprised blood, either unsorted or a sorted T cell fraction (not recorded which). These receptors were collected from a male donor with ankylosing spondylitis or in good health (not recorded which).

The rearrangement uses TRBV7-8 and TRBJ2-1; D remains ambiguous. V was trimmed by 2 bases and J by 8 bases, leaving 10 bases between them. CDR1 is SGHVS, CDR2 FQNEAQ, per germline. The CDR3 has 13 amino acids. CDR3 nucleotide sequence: TGTGCCAGCAGCTTAATTTGGGTCCATGAGCAGTTCTTC. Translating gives CASSLIWVHEQFF.

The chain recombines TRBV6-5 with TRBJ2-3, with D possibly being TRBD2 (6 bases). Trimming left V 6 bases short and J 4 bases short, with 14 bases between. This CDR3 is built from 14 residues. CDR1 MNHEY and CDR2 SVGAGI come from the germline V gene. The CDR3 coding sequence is TGTGCCAGCAGCGGAGGGGAGGATCCAGATACGCAGTATTTT. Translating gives CASSGGEDPDTQYF.

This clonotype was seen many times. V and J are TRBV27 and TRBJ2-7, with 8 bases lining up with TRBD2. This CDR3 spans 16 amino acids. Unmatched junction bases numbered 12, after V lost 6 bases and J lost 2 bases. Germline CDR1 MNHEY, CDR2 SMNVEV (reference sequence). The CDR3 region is CASSLLAAILPYEQYF. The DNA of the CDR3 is TGTGCCAGCAGCCTACTAGCGGCCATCCTGCCCTACGAGCAGTACTTC.

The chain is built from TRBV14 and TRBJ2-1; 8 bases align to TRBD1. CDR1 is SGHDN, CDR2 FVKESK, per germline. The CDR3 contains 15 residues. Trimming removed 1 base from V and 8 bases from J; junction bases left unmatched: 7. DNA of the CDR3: TGTGCCAGCAGCCAAGTCAGGACAGGGCCTCATGAGCAGTTCTTC. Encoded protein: CASSQVRTGPHEQFF.

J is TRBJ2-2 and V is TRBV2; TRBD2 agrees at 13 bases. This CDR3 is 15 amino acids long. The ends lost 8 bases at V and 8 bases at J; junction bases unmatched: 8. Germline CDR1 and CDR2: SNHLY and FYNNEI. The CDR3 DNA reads TGTGCCAGCCATACTAGCGGGAGGGTACAAGGGGAGCTGTTTTTT. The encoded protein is CASHTSGRVQGELFF. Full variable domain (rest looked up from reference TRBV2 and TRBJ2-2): EPEVTQTPSHQVTQMGQEVILRCVPISNHLYFYWYRQILGQKVEFLVSFYNNEISEKSEIFDDQFSVERPDGSNFTLKIRSTKLEDSAMYFCASHTSGRVQGELFFGEGSRLTVL.

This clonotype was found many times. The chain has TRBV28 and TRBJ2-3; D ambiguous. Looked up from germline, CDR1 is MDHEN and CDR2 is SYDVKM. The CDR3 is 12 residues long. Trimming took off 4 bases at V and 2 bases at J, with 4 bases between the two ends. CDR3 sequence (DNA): TGTGCCAGCAGTTCCAACACAGATACGCAGTATTTT. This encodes CASSSNTDTQYF. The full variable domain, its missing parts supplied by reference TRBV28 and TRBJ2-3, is DVKVTQSSRYLVKRTGEKVFLECVQDMDHENMFWYRQDPGLGLRLIYFSYDVKMKEKGDIPEGYSVSREKKERFSLILESASTNQTSMYLCASSSNTDTQYFGPGTRLTVL.